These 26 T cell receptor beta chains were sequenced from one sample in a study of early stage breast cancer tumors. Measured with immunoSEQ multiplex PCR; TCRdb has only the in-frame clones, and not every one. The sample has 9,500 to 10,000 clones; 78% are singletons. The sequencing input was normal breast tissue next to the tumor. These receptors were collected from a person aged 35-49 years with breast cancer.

The CDR3 DNA follows: TGTGCCAGCAGCCAAGATGCTGCAAGCGGGAGAACGGAAGAGACCCAGTACTTC. This codes for CASSQDAASGRTEETQYF. This chain uses TRBV4-2 with TRBJ2-5; 8 positions agree with TRBD2. V shed 0 bases and J 3 bases; nucleotides not matched to a gene: 12. The germline CDR1 and CDR2 sequences are LGHNA and YNFKEQ. The CDR3 has 18 amino acids.

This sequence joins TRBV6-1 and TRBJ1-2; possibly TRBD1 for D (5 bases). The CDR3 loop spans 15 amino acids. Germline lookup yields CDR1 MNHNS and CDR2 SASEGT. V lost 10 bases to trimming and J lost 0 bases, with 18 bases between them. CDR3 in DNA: TGTGCCACGCAAGGATTGACAGCTTCTAACTATGGCTACACCTTC. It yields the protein CATQGLTASNYGYTF.

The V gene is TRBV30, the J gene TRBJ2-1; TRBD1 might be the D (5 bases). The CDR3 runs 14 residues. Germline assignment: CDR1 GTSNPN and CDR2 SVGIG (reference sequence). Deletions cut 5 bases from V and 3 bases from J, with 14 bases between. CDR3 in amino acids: CAWGARPNYNEQFF. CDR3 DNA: TGTGCCTGGGGGGCACGTCCCAACTACAATGAGCAGTTCTTC.

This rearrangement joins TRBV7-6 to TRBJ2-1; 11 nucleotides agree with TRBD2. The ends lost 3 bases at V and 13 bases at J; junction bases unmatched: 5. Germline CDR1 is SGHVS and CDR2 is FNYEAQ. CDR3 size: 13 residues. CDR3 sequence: CASSLLLAGEQFF. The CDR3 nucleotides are TGTGCCAGCAGCTTGTTACTAGCGGGAGAACAGTTCTTC.

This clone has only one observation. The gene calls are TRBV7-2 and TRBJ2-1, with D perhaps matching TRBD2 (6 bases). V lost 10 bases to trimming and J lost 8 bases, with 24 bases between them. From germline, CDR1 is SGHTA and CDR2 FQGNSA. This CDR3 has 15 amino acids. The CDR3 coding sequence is TGTGCCACCAGGCAGCCGGGAGTTAGGGGCCATGAGCAGTTCTTC. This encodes CATRQPGVRGHEQFF.

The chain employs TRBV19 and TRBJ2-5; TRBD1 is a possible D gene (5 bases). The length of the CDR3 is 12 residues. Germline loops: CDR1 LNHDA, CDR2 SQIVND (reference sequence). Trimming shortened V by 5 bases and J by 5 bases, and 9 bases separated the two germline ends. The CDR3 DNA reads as TGTGCCAGTAGTCAGGGTCAGGAGACCCAGTACTTC. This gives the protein CASSQGQETQYF.

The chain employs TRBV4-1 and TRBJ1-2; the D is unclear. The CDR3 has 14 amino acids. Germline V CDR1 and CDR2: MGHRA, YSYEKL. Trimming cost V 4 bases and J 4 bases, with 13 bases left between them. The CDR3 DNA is TGCGCCAGCAGCCTCGTTGGGTCTGGCTATGGCTACACCTTC. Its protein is CASSLVGSGYGYTF.

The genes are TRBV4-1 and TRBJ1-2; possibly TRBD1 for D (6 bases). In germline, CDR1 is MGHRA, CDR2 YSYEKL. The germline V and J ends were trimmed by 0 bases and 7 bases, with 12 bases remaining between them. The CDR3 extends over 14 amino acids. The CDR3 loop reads CASSQDVGGRGYTF. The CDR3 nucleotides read TGCGCCAGCAGCCAAGATGTAGGGGGACGTGGCTACACCTTC.

In nucleotides, the CDR3 is TGTGCCAGCAGCTTGGAGGAGGGGACTAGCGGACAAGAGACCCAGTACTTC. Encoded protein: CASSLEEGTSGQETQYF. The chain combines TRBV5-6 with TRBJ2-5, with 11 bases matching TRBD2. The CDR3 is made up of 17 amino acids. With V trimmed by 0 bases and J by 2 bases, 6 bases remained unmatched. Germline V lookup: CDR1 SGHDT, CDR2 YYEEEE.

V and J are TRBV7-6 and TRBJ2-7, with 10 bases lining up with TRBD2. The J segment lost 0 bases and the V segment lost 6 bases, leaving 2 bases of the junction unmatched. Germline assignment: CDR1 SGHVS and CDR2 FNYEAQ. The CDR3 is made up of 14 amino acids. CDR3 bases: TGTGCCAGCAGTAGGACTAGCGGCTCCTACGAGCAGTACTTC. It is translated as CASSRTSGSYEQYF. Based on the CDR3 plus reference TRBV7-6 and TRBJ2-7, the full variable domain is GAGVSQSPRYKVTKRGQDVALRCDPISGHVSLYWYRQALGQGPEFLTYFNYEAQQDKSGLPNDRFSAERPEGSISTLTIQRTEQRDSAMYRCASSRTSGSYEQYFGPGTRLTVT.

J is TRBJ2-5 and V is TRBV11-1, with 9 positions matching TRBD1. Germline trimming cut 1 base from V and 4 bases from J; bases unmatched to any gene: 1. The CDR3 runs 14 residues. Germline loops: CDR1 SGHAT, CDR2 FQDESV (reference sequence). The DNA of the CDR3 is TGTGCCAGCAGCTTAGGACAGGGGGGAGAGACCCAGTACTTC. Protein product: CASSLGQGGETQYF. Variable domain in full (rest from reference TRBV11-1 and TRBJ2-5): EAEVAQSPRYKITEKSQAVAFWCDPISGHATLYWYRQILGQGPELLVQFQDESVVDDSQLPKDRFSAERLKGVDSTLKIQPAELGDSAMYLCASSLGQGGETQYFGPGTRLLVL.

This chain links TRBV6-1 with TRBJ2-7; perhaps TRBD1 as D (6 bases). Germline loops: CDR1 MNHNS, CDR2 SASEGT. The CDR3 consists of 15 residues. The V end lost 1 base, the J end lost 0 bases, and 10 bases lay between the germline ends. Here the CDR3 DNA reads TGTGCCAGCAGTGAAGGGACAGTGCTCTCCTACGAGCAGTACTTC. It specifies CASSEGTVLSYEQYF.

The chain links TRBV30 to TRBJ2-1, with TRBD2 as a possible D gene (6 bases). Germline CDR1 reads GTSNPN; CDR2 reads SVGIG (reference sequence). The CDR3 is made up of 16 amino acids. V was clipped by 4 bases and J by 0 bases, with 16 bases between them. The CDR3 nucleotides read TGTGCCTGGACCCCGGATAGCGGTAGCTCCTACAATGAGCAGTTCTTC. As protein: CAWTPDSGSSYNEQFF.

CDR3 in amino acids: CASSLLGSLEGQETQYF. CDR3 sequence (DNA): TGTGCCAGCAGTCTTCTAGGGAGTTTAGAAGGGCAAGAGACCCAGTACTTC. The rearrangement joins TRBV7-9 to TRBJ2-5, with a possible D match to TRBD2 (5 bases). Per germline, CDR1 SEHNR and CDR2 FQNEAQ (reference sequence). The CDR3 loop spans 17 amino acids. V was cut by 6 bases and J by 2 bases, with 22 bases left in between.

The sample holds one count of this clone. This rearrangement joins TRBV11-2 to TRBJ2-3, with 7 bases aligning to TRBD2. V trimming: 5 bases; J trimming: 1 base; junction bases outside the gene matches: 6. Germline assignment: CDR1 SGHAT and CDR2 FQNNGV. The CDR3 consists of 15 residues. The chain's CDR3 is CASSHVAGGTDTQYF. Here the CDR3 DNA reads TGTGCCAGCAGCCACGTTGCGGGGGGCACAGATACGCAGTATTTT.

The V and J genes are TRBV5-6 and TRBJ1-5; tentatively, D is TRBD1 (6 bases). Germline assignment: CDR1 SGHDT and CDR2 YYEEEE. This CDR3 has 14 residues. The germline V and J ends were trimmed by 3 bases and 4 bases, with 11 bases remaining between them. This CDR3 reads CASSWSRGNQPQHF. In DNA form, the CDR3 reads TGTGCCAGCAGCTGGAGCAGGGGAAATCAGCCCCAGCATTTT.

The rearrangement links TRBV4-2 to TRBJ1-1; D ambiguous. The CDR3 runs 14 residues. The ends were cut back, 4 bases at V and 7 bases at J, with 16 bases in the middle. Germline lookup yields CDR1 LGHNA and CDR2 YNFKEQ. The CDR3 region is CASSPQDRGSEAFF. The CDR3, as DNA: TGTGCCAGCAGCCCTCAAGACCGGGGAAGTGAAGCTTTCTTT.

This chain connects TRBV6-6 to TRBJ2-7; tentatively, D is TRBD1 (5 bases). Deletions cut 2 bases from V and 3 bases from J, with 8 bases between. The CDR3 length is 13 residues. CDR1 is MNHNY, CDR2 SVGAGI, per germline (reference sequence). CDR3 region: CASSYGRDYEQYF. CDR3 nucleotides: TGTGCCAGCAGTTACGGCAGGGACTACGAGCAGTACTTC.

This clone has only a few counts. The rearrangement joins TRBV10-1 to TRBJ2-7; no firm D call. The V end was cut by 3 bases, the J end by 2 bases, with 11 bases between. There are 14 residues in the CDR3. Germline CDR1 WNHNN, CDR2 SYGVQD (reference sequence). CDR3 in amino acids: CASSDTRDPYEQYF. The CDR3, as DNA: TGCGCCAGCAGTGATACCAGAGACCCCTACGAGCAGTACTTC.

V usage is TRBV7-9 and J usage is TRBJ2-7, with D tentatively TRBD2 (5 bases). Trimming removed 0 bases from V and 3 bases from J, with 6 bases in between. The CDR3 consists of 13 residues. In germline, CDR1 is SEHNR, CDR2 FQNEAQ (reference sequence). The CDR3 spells CASSLAGSYEQYF. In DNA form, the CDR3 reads TGTGCCAGCAGCTTAGCGGGGAGCTACGAGCAGTACTTC.

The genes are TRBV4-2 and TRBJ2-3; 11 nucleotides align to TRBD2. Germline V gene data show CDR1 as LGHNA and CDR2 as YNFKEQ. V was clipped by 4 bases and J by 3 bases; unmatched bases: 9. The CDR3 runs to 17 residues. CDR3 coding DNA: TGTGCCAGCAGCCGCGAACTAGCGGGAGTTTTAACAGATACGCAGTATTTT. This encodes CASSRELAGVLTDTQYF.

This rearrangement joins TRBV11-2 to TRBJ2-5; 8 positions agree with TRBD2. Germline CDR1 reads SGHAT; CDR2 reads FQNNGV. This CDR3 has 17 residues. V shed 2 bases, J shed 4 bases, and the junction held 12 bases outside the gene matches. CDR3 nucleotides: TGTGCCAGCAGCTTATCCTATGCGGGAGGTCCTGGAGAGACCCAGTACTTC. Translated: CASSLSYAGGPGETQYF.

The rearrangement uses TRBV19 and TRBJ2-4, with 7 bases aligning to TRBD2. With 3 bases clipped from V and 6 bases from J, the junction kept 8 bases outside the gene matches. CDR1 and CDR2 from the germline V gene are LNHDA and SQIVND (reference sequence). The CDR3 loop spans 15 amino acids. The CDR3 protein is CASSITGGGINIQYF. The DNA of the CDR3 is TGTGCCAGTAGTATTACGGGGGGAGGTATAAACATTCAGTACTTC.

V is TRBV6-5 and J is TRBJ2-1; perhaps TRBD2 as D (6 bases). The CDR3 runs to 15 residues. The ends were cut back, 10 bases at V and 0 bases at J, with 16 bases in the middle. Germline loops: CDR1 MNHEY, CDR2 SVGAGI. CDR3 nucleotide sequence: TGTGCCACCCAGAGACTAGGGAGCTCCTACAATGAGCAGTTCTTC. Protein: CATQRLGSSYNEQFF.

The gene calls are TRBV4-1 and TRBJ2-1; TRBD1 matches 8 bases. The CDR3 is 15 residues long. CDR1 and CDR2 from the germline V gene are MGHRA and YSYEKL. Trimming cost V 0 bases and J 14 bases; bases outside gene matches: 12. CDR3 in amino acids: CASSQDGSDRDREFF. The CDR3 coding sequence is TGCGCCAGCAGCCAAGATGGGTCGGACAGGGATCGGGAGTTCTTC.

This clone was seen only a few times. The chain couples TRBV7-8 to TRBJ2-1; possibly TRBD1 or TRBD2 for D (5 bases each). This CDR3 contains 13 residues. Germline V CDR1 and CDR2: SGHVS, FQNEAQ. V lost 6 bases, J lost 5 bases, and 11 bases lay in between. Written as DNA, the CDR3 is TGTGCCAGCAGTGGGACGCCCGACAATGAGCAGTTCTTC. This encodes CASSGTPDNEQFF.